These 10 T cell receptor beta chains were all obtained from the same sample, sequenced in a study of T-cell reconstitution after alpha-beta-depleted transplantation in children. Unique molecular identifiers featured in how the TCRbeta library was prepared. TCRdb ran MiXCR on the PCR reads and lists one entry per CDR3 protein. This table has 600,000 to 700,000 distinct CDR3 sequences, around 12% appearing once. The sequenced sample was PBMCs, obtained before TCRalphabeta/CD19-depleted stem cell transplant. Source of these receptors: a girl aged 2 to 9 with congenital amegakaryocytic thrombocytopenia, due to receive a stem cell transplant.

Many counts were recorded for this clonotype. The CDR3 here is CASSSKWDEQYF. The CDR3 DNA sequence: TGTGCCAGCAGCTCGAAATGGGACGAGCAGTACTTC. The chain uses TRBV7-9 and TRBJ2-7; D remains unclear. This CDR3 is built from 12 residues. CDR1 and CDR2 from the germline V gene are SEHNR and FQNEAQ (reference sequence). Trimming shortened V by 4 bases and J by 5 bases, and 9 bases separated the two germline ends.

This clonotype was counted at least ten times. The CDR3 spells CASRPGQFFSSYEQYF. CDR3 nucleotide sequence: TGTGCCAGCAGGCCGGGACAGTTTTTCTCTTCCTACGAGCAGTACTTC. V and J are TRBV12-3 or TRBV12-4 and TRBJ2-7, with 7 bases fitting TRBD1. Trimming cost V 6 bases and J 1 base; bases outside gene matches: 12. This CDR3 region has 16 residues.

About this clonotype itself: The junction shows a germline mismatch at one end, possibly a read error. The chain links TRBV7-9 to TRBJ1-2, with 7 bases that match TRBD1. From germline, CDR1 is SEHNR and CDR2 FQNEAQ (reference sequence). The CDR3 contains 13 residues. The CDR3 nucleotides are TGTGCCAGCAGCCCCAGGACAGGCTATGCCTACACCTTC. This gives the protein CASSPRTGYAYTF.

The table lists this clonotype with many counts. The chain has TRBV20-1 and TRBJ2-1; 12 bases align to TRBD2. J gave up 3 bases and V 0 bases, and 9 bases lay outside the gene matches. Germline loops: CDR1 DFQATT, CDR2 SNEGSKA (reference sequence). CDR3 length: 18 amino acids. CDR3 sequence: CSARDLLAGGPLYNEQFF. The CDR3 DNA sequence: TGCAGTGCTAGAGATCTCCTAGCGGGAGGGCCTCTCTACAATGAGCAGTTCTTC.

On this clonotype itself: Mismatch with germline at one junction end may stem from a read error. The V gene is TRBV7-8, the J gene TRBJ2-1; TRBD2 is a possible D gene (5 bases). The germline gives CDR1 SGHVS, CDR2 FQNEAQ. There are 13 residues in the CDR3. The CDR3 DNA is TGTGCCAGCAGCTCAACCCCCTCCGGGGATAGTGTTTGG. Its protein is CASSSTPSGDSVW. Together with reference TRBV7-8 and TRBJ2-1, the CDR3 gives the full variable domain: GAGVSQSPRYKVAKRGQDVALRCDPISGHVSLFWYQQALGQGPEFLTYFQNEAQLDKSGLPSDRFFAERPEGSVSTLKIQRTQQEDSAVYLCASSSTPSGDSVWGPGTRLTVL.

This clonotype has just a few counts. The V gene is TRBV5-1, the J gene TRBJ2-7; 8 bases map to TRBD2. The length of the CDR3 is 17 residues. Germline CDR1 is SGHRS and CDR2 is YFSETQ. The ends lost 4 bases at V and 1 base at J; junction bases unmatched: 13. CDR3: CASSPNPPGTSSYEQYF. In nucleotides, the CDR3 is TGCGCCAGCAGCCCCAATCCGCCCGGGACTAGTTCCTACGAGCAGTACTTC.

This clonotype has at least ten counts. This rearrangement joins TRBV12-3 or TRBV12-4 to TRBJ1-1, with TRBD1 as a possible D gene (6 bases). Trimming stripped 5 bases from V and 1 base from J, with 11 bases between. The CDR3 sequence is 14 residues long. CDR3 sequence reads: CASSPQGPNTEAFF. CDR3 nucleotides: TGTGCCAGCAGTCCCCAGGGGCCGAACACTGAAGCTTTCTTT.

In this sample, this clonotype turned up many times. V usage is TRBV20-1 and J usage is TRBJ2-5; 7 bases match TRBD2. J was trimmed by 5 bases and V by 5 bases; bases with no gene match: 2. The CDR3 has 11 amino acids. Germline V gene data show CDR1 as DFQATT and CDR2 as SNEGSKA (reference sequence). The CDR3: CSAGDYETQYF. The CDR3 DNA reads TGCAGTGCTGGGGACTATGAGACCCAGTACTTC.

This clonotype was seen repeatedly, ten times or more. This rearrangement joins TRBV4-2 to TRBJ2-7; 8 bases align to TRBD2. With 3 bases clipped from V and 4 bases from J, the junction kept 8 bases outside the gene matches. This CDR3 has 15 amino acids. Germline CDR1 reads LGHNA; CDR2 reads YNFKEQ. The CDR3 region is CASSQAKKRGYEQYF. In DNA form, the CDR3 reads TGTGCCAGCAGCCAGGCTAAAAAGCGGGGGTACGAGCAGTACTTC.

This clonotype was counted only a few times. The V gene is TRBV27, the J gene TRBJ1-1; D call uncertain. In germline, CDR1 is MNHEY, CDR2 SMNVEV (reference sequence). The CDR3 has 14 residues. V was cut by 2 bases and J by 5 bases, with 12 bases left in between. The CDR3 loop is CASSLRRYPTEAFF. The CDR3 nucleotides are TGTGCCAGCAGTTTAAGGAGGTATCCGACTGAAGCTTTCTTT.